One and the same sample provided the 32 T cell receptor beta chains below, sequenced in a study of control samples from healthy donors and cancer patients. Assay used: immunoSEQ multiplex PCR; TCRdb lists only in-frame clones, some missing. The data contain some 130,000 clones, 80% to 95% of them singletons. The sequenced sample was blood. The receptors derive from a man between 18 and 29 years old in good health.

The chain links TRBV9 to TRBJ2-7; D ambiguous. The germline CDR1 and CDR2 sequences are SGDLS and YYNGEE. The CDR3 loop spans 14 amino acids. The V gene lost 3 bases and the J gene lost 1 base, with 11 bases spanning the gap. The CDR3 region is CASSAPGGSYEQYF. Written as DNA, the CDR3 is TGTGCCAGCAGCGCCCCGGGCGGTTCCTACGAGCAGTACTTC.

The chain has TRBV19 and TRBJ2-7, with D uncertain. The CDR3 covers 13 residues. The germline V gene has CDR1 LNHDA and CDR2 SQIVND (reference sequence). V was clipped by 6 bases and J by 0 bases, with 9 bases between them. The CDR3 DNA is TGTGCCAGTAGCCCCACGAGCTCCTACGAGCAGTACTTC. Translated: CASSPTSSYEQYF.

This clone was seen once. The gene calls are TRBV27 and TRBJ1-5, with D hard to call. Germline values: CDR1 MNHEY, CDR2 SMNVEV (reference sequence). The length of the CDR3 is 14 residues. Trimming removed 6 bases from V and 0 bases from J, with 9 bases in between. This CDR3 reads CASRPDYSNQPQHF. DNA for the CDR3: TGTGCCAGCAGGCCAGACTATAGCAATCAGCCCCAGCATTTT.

The chain employs TRBV12-3 or TRBV12-4 and TRBJ1-2; 7 bases map to TRBD1. The V gene end was trimmed by 5 bases and the J gene end by 8 bases; junction bases not matched to a gene: 8. The CDR3 extends over 13 amino acids. Here the CDR3 DNA reads TGTGCCAGCAGTAGCAGTACAGGGGACGGCTACACCTTC. Residues: CASSSSTGDGYTF.

The CDR3 reads CASSMGREVYGYTF. CDR3 in DNA: TGTGCCAGTAGTATGGGCAGGGAAGTCTATGGCTACACCTTC. The rearrangement links TRBV19 to TRBJ1-2; a weak D match, TRBD1 (5 bases). The germline gives CDR1 LNHDA, CDR2 SQIVND (reference sequence). The CDR3 is made up of 14 amino acids. Between the trimmed V and J ends, which lost 3 bases and 4 bases, there was a span of 12 bases.

This sequence joins TRBV7-2 and TRBJ1-3; D uncertain. Trimming stripped 1 base from V and 4 bases from J, with 14 bases between. Germline V gives CDR1 SGHTA, CDR2 FQGNSA. The CDR3 runs to 16 residues. The CDR3 loop reads CASSLDSALRGNTIYF. The CDR3 DNA is TGTGCCAGCAGCTTAGATTCAGCCCTAAGAGGAAACACCATATATTTT.

The chain couples TRBV7-2 to TRBJ1-6; D call uncertain. Germline loops: CDR1 SGHTA, CDR2 FQGNSA. Trimming pared 5 bases from V and 5 bases from J, leaving 7 bases between. There are 13 residues in the CDR3. CDR3 coding DNA: TGTGCCAGCAGCAGGGTAGATAATTCACCCCTCCACTTT. It encodes CASSRVDNSPLHF.

This chain links TRBV3-1 (or the pseudogene TRBV3-2) with TRBJ2-1; D might be TRBD2 (5 bases). Trimming left V 3 bases short and J 7 bases short, with 19 bases between. The CDR3 is 16 amino acids. Germline V gene lookup returns CDR1 LGHDT and CDR2 YNNKEL (reference sequence). DNA of the CDR3: TGTGCCAGCAGCCAGGAAGGACTCCAGCGGCGGAATGAGCAGTTCTTC. It is translated as CASSQEGLQRRNEQFF.

The chain joins TRBV6-5 to TRBJ1-1; 7 bases match TRBD1. CDR3 size: 13 residues. J gave up 1 base and V 10 bases, and 6 bases lay outside the gene matches. Germline CDR1 MNHEY, CDR2 SVGAGI. The DNA of the CDR3 is TGTGCCATCCATGGACAGGAGAACACTGAAGCTTTCTTT. It yields the protein CAIHGQENTEAFF.

CDR3 coding DNA: TGTGCCAGTAGTATTAGTGTTTATGAGCAGTTCTTC. It encodes CASSISVYEQFF. This chain uses TRBV19 with TRBJ2-1; D unclear. The germline V and J ends were trimmed by 3 bases and 8 bases, with 8 bases remaining between them. This CDR3 comprises 12 residues. Looked up from germline, CDR1 is LNHDA and CDR2 is SQIVND (reference sequence).

A single count supports this clone. The genes are TRBV24-1 and TRBJ2-1, with 7 bases identical to TRBD2. Trimming cost V 9 bases and J 5 bases; bases outside gene matches: 3. Germline loops: CDR1 KGHDR, CDR2 SFDVKD. This CDR3 contains 12 residues. CDR3 region: CATGRGDNEQFF. CDR3 coding DNA: TGTGCCACCGGGAGGGGAGACAATGAGCAGTTCTTC.

This chain uses TRBV6-5 with TRBJ1-4, with TRBD1 identical over 7 bases. From germline, CDR1 is MNHEY and CDR2 SVGAGI. V gave up 3 bases and J gave up 6 bases; unmatched junction bases: 4. The CDR3 is 14 amino acids. CDR3 nucleotides: TGTGCCAGCAGTTATGTAGGGGGCGATGAAAAACTGTTTTTT. This gives the protein CASSYVGGDEKLFF.

A note on this clone: Other DNA sequences in this specimen translate into the identical CDR3. The CDR3 region has the DNA TGTGCCAGCAGCCCCCGGGACAGGGCTAACACCGGGGAGCTGTTTTTT. Translating it yields CASSPRDRANTGELFF. This rearrangement joins TRBV5-4 to TRBJ2-2; the match to TRBD1 covers 9 bases. CDR3 length: 16 amino acids. Losses at the gene ends were 4 bases for V and 2 bases for J; bases not matched to a gene: 6. Germline V CDR1 and CDR2: SGHNT, YYREEE (reference sequence).

The chain is built from TRBV27 and TRBJ1-1; no definite D call. Trimming stripped 3 bases from V and 1 base from J, with 12 bases between. This CDR3 is 15 amino acids long. Germline V gene data show CDR1 as MNHEY and CDR2 as SMNVEV (reference sequence). CDR3 residues: CASSFWQEGNTEAFF. The CDR3 DNA is TGTGCCAGCAGTTTCTGGCAAGAAGGGAACACTGAAGCTTTCTTT.

The chain has TRBV4-1 and TRBJ1-1; 10 nucleotides line up with TRBD1. From germline, CDR1 is MGHRA and CDR2 YSYEKL. V shed 2 bases, J shed 5 bases, and the junction held 8 bases outside the gene matches. The CDR3 is 16 residues long. The CDR3 sequence: CASSQLWDRGSTEAFF. The CDR3 region has the DNA TGCGCCAGCAGCCAACTTTGGGACAGGGGTTCAACTGAAGCTTTCTTT.

The chain combines TRBV5-1 with TRBJ2-6; 8 positions match TRBD1. V trimming: 4 bases; J trimming: 1 base; junction bases outside the gene matches: 4. Germline V gives CDR1 SGHRS, CDR2 YFSETQ. This CDR3 spans 16 amino acids. CDR3 DNA sequence: TGCGCCAGCAGCCTTAGACAGGGGTCTGGGGCCAACGTCCTGACTTTC. This sequence encodes CASSLRQGSGANVLTF.

This chain connects TRBV11-2 to TRBJ1-1; 7 positions match TRBD1. Germline CDR1 and CDR2: SGHAT and FQNNGV. V shed 4 bases, J shed 1 base, and the junction held 12 bases outside the gene matches. This CDR3 is 17 amino acids long. In DNA, the CDR3 is TGTGCCAGCAGCTCGATAAGGGACAGACTAGGGAACACTGAAGCTTTCTTT. It translates to CASSSIRDRLGNTEAFF.

CDR3 sequence reads: CASSSRTQREKLFF. CDR3 coding DNA: TGTGCCAGCAGCTCTCGCACCCAGAGGGAAAAACTGTTTTTT. The rearrangement links TRBV7-9 to TRBJ1-4; D not certain. The CDR3 spans 14 residues. CDR1 SEHNR and CDR2 FQNEAQ come from the germline V gene (reference sequence). V was pared by 4 bases and J by 8 bases, with 14 bases between.

The chain uses TRBV5-4 and TRBJ1-2; D remains ambiguous. V was cut by 2 bases and J by 2 bases, with 7 bases left in between. Looked up from germline, CDR1 is SGHNT and CDR2 is YYREEE (reference sequence). This CDR3 has 13 residues. CDR3 loop: CASSFQENYGYTF. The CDR3 DNA reads TGTGCCAGCAGCTTCCAGGAAAACTATGGCTACACCTTC.

The rearrangement uses TRBV11-3 and TRBJ2-2; TRBD2 is a possible D gene (5 bases). Trimming left V 8 bases short and J 7 bases short, with 17 bases between. The CDR3 is made up of 14 amino acids. Germline-derived CDR1 and CDR2 are SGHNT and YENEEA. The CDR3 protein is CASHPRGGHGELFF. CDR3 in DNA: TGTGCCAGCCATCCCCGCGGAGGCCACGGGGAGCTGTTTTTT.

The V gene is TRBV4-3, the J gene TRBJ1-4; no definite D call. In germline, CDR1 is LGHNA, CDR2 YSLEER. The CDR3 spans 18 residues. Trimming took 0 bases from V and 8 from J, leaving 22 bases between them. The CDR3, as DNA: TGCGCCAGCAGCCAAGAAGAGGCAGGTATAAACTTCGGGGAAAAACTGTTTTTT. This encodes CASSQEEAGINFGEKLFF.

The rearrangement links TRBV4-1 to TRBJ2-2; D remains unclear. From germline, CDR1 is MGHRA and CDR2 YSYEKL. This CDR3 has 14 residues. V was shortened by 0 bases and J by 7 bases, with 9 bases between the two germline ends. CDR3 nucleotides: TGCGCCAGCAGCCAAGATTGGGCAGTCGGGGAGCTGTTTTTT. As protein: CASSQDWAVGELFF.

This clone came up once. The rearrangement joins TRBV13 to TRBJ2-1; D is undetermined. The CDR3 has 13 residues. V lost 8 bases to trimming and J lost 0 bases, with 8 bases between them. Germline V lookup: CDR1 PRHDT, CDR2 FYEKMQ (reference sequence). CDR3 sequence: CASVGSSYNEQFF. The CDR3 DNA follows: TGTGCCAGCGTAGGTAGCTCCTACAATGAGCAGTTCTTC.

The genes are TRBV14 and TRBJ1-4; 8 bases agree with TRBD1. The CDR3 spans 15 residues. Trimming cost V 4 bases and J 6 bases; bases outside gene matches: 7. From germline, CDR1 is SGHDN and CDR2 FVKESK. Here the CDR3 DNA reads TGTGCCAGCAGCCCCTGGACAGGGAGGGATGAAAAACTGTTTTTT. Residues: CASSPWTGRDEKLFF. Drawing the rest from reference TRBV14 and TRBJ1-4, the complete variable domain is EAGVTQFPSHSVIEKGQTVTLRCDPISGHDNLYWYRRVMGKEIKFLLHFVKESKQDESGMPNNRFLAERTGGTYSTLKVQPAELEDSGVYFCASSPWTGRDEKLFFGSGTQLSVL.

This rearrangement joins TRBV2 to TRBJ1-5; TRBD1 is a possible D gene (6 bases). The CDR3 is made up of 14 amino acids. The ends were cut back, 3 bases at V and 3 bases at J, with 9 bases in the middle. Per the germline V gene, CDR1 is SNHLY and CDR2 is FYNNEI. CDR3 sequence reads: CASSDPGDNQPQHF. CDR3 coding DNA: TGTGCCAGCAGTGATCCAGGGGACAATCAGCCCCAGCATTTT.

V usage is TRBV10-3 and J usage is TRBJ2-3; D gene uncertain. CDR3 size: 17 residues. Germline CDR1 and CDR2: ENHRY and SYGVKD. The ends were cut back, 0 bases at V and 3 bases at J, with 16 bases in the middle. CDR3 region: CAISESEIPLGTDTQYF. The DNA of the CDR3 is TGTGCCATCAGTGAGTCTGAGATCCCTCTTGGGACAGATACGCAGTATTTT.

The genes are TRBV6-5 and TRBJ2-1; D unresolved. This CDR3 spans 13 amino acids. Germline CDR1 and CDR2: MNHEY and SVGAGI. Trimming removed 8 bases from V and 8 bases from J, with 16 bases in between. CDR3 sequence (DNA): TGTGCCAGCTTCCTCTCAGTCGGTGATGAGCAGTTCTTC. Translation: CASFLSVGDEQFF.

This chain uses TRBV27 with TRBJ1-6; no firm D call. The CDR3 sequence is 14 residues long. V was trimmed by 0 bases and J by 8 bases, leaving 8 bases between them. The germline V gene encodes CDR1 MNHEY and CDR2 SMNVEV (reference sequence). The CDR3 region is CASSLSGGDSPLHF. The CDR3 nucleotides read TGTGCCAGCAGTTTATCGGGTGGGGATTCACCCCTCCACTTT.

This chain uses TRBV5-1 with TRBJ2-3; D is undetermined. Germline V lookup: CDR1 SGHRS, CDR2 YFSETQ. CDR3 length equals 13 residues. V was pared by 4 bases and J by 0 bases, with 6 bases between. CDR3 sequence: CASSQASTDTQYF. The CDR3 nucleotides are TGCGCCAGCAGCCAGGCTAGCACAGATACGCAGTATTTT. The whole variable domain, filled in from reference TRBV5-1 and TRBJ2-3, reads KAGVTQTPRYLIKTRGQQVTLSCSPISGHRSVSWYQQTPGQGLQFLFEYFSETQRNKGNFPGRFSGRQFSNSRSEMNVSTLELGDSALYLCASSQASTDTQYFGPGTRLTVL.

This chain connects TRBV4-3 to TRBJ2-1; D call uncertain. Germline V gives CDR1 LGHNA, CDR2 YSLEER. V was cut by 1 base and J by 10 bases, with 14 bases left in between. This CDR3 comprises 14 residues. The CDR3 DNA sequence: TGCGCCAGCAGCCAAGTTATGGCGTCCCGGGAGCAGTTCTTC. It specifies CASSQVMASREQFF.

V usage is TRBV9 and J usage is TRBJ1-2; D gene unclear. The germline V and J ends were trimmed by 10 bases and 7 bases, with 17 bases remaining between them. The CDR3 is 12 amino acids. Germline V gives CDR1 SGDLS, CDR2 YYNGEE. For the CDR3, the DNA is TGTGCCCCCCTTCGAAGGGTTCTTGGCTACACCTTC. Its protein is CAPLRRVLGYTF. The variable domain in full, with the rest retrieved from reference TRBV9 and TRBJ1-2, is DSGVTQTPKHLITATGQRVTLRCSPRSGDLSVYWYQQSLDQGLQFLIQYYNGEERAKGNILERFSAQQFPDLHSELNLSSLELGDSALYFCAPLRRVLGYTFGSGTRLTVV.

Only one count was recorded for this clone. Other DNA variants within this sample encode the same CDR3. This chain uses TRBV6-1 with TRBJ2-3; no clear D. The V gene's germline CDR1 is MNHNS and CDR2 SASEGT. The V end was cut by 1 base, the J end by 2 bases, with 10 bases between. The CDR3 sequence is 15 residues long. In DNA form, the CDR3 reads TGTGCCAGCAGTGAAGGAGGTGGAGCCACAGATACGCAGTATTTT. It specifies CASSEGGGATDTQYF.